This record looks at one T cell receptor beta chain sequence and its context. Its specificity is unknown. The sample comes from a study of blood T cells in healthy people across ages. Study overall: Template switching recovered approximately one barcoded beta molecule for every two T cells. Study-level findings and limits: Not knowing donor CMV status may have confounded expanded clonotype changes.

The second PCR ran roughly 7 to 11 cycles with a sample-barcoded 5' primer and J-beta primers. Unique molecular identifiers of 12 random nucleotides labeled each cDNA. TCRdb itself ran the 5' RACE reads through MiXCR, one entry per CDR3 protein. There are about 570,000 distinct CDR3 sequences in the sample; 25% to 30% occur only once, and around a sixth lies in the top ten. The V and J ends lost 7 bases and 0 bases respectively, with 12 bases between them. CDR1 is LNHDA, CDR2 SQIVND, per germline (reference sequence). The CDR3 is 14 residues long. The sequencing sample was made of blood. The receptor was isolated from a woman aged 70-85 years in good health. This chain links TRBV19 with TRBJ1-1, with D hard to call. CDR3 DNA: TGTGCCAGTATCGGGGTCCGGGTGAACACTGAAGCTTTCTTT. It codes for CASIGVRVNTEAFF.